Listed here are 24 T cell receptor beta chains from one sample, sequenced in a study of T cell changes during pregnancy in multiple sclerosis. TCRdb's copy holds only in-frame clones and misses some; the assay was immunoSEQ multiplex PCR. The table records 40,000 to 60,000 clones, 91% of them present only once. Specimen: CD8+ T cells from peripheral blood mononuclear cells, collected in the second trimester of pregnancy. The receptor set was obtained from a female donor with multiple sclerosis, enrolled in a pregnancy study.

The chain uses TRBV9 and TRBJ2-1, with 11 bases that match TRBD2. CDR1 SGDLS and CDR2 YYNGEE come from the germline V gene. Germline trimming cut 4 bases from V and 2 bases from J; bases unmatched to any gene: 2. The CDR3 runs 15 residues. CDR3 amino acids: CASSPGLAAYNEQFF. The DNA of the CDR3 is TGTGCCAGCAGCCCGGGACTAGCGGCCTACAATGAGCAGTTCTTC.

The V and J genes are TRBV4-1 and TRBJ2-5; D is uncertain. V shed 0 bases and J shed 0 bases, with 5 bases lying between them. The CDR3 sequence is 14 residues long. Germline-derived CDR1 and CDR2 are MGHRA and YSYEKL. The CDR3 nucleotides read TGCGCCAGCAGCCAAGAATCCTACCAAGAGACCCAGTACTTC. Its protein is CASSQESYQETQYF.

A single count supports this clone. CDR3 protein: CAIRATGQETQYF. The DNA for the CDR3 is TGTGCCATCAGGGCGACAGGGCAAGAGACCCAGTACTTC. This chain joins TRBV10-3 and TRBJ2-5, with TRBD1 matching 7 bases. Losses at the gene ends were 6 bases for V and 2 bases for J; bases not matched to a gene: 3. The CDR3 runs to 13 residues. Germline V CDR1 and CDR2: ENHRY, SYGVKD.

J is TRBJ1-1 and V is TRBV4-3; 7 bases fit TRBD1. The CDR3 has 13 residues. Unmatched junction bases numbered 6, after V lost 1 base and J lost 10 bases. CDR1 is LGHNA, CDR2 YSLEER, per germline. For the CDR3, the DNA is TGCGCCAGCAGCCAAGTTCCCGGGACAGTAGCTTTCTTT. Its translation: CASSQVPGTVAFF.

The rearrangement joins TRBV9 to TRBJ2-7; TRBD1 might be the D (5 bases). The CDR3 extends over 15 amino acids. Per the germline V gene, CDR1 is SGDLS and CDR2 is YYNGEE. Trimming removed 0 bases at V and 0 bases at J, with 10 bases between. The CDR3 loop is CASSVGLTASYEQYF. DNA of the CDR3: TGTGCCAGCAGCGTAGGATTGACAGCCTCCTACGAGCAGTACTTC.

V and J are TRBV10-3 and TRBJ1-4; the match to TRBD1 covers 9 bases. Per germline, CDR1 ENHRY and CDR2 SYGVKD. V shed 10 bases, J shed 3 bases, and the junction held 6 bases outside the gene matches. CDR3 length: 14 residues. This chain's CDR3 is CATLGQGSNEKLFF. CDR3 nucleotide sequence: TGTGCCACTTTGGGACAGGGTTCTAATGAAAAACTGTTTTTT.

The chain recombines TRBV11-2 with TRBJ1-3, with D hard to call. This CDR3 has 14 residues. With 5 bases removed from V and 0 bases from J, the gap between germline ends came to 8 bases. From germline, CDR1 is SGHAT and CDR2 FQNNGV. For the CDR3, the DNA is TGTGCCAGCAGCGCCGAGGGCTCTGGAAACACCATATATTTT. This sequence encodes CASSAEGSGNTIYF.

The genes are TRBV6-4 and TRBJ2-3; D remains unclear. Germline V gives CDR1 MRHNA, CDR2 SNTAGT. With 5 bases removed from V and 6 bases from J, the gap between germline ends came to 15 bases. This CDR3 has 14 residues. CDR3 in amino acids: CASSYMPLADTQYF. CDR3 nucleotide sequence: TGTGCCAGCAGTTACATGCCCTTAGCTGATACGCAGTATTTT.

The chain links TRBV5-1 to TRBJ1-1; D might be TRBD1 (5 bases). The V end was cut by 1 base, the J end by 4 bases, with 17 bases between. From germline, CDR1 is SGHRS and CDR2 YFSETQ. There are 16 residues in the CDR3. This chain's CDR3 is CASSLTGRDLTTEAFF. DNA of the CDR3: TGCGCCAGCAGCTTGACAGGCAGGGACTTAACCACTGAAGCTTTCTTT.

Notes on this clone: An end of the junction differs from the germline gene, which may be a read error. CDR3 sequence: CASSQAPLQGNSEAFF. Here the CDR3 DNA reads TGTGCCAGCAGCCAAGCCCCTTTACAGGGGAACTCTGAAGCTTTCTTT. This sequence joins TRBV4-2 and TRBJ1-1, with TRBD1 identical over 7 bases. This CDR3 comprises 16 residues. The germline CDR1 and CDR2 sequences are LGHNA and YNFKEQ.

V usage is TRBV4-3 and J usage is TRBJ2-2, with 9 bases lining up with TRBD1. The ends lost 0 bases at V and 7 bases at J; junction bases unmatched: 6. Germline CDR1 and CDR2: LGHNA and YSLEER. The CDR3 spans 16 residues. The CDR3 DNA sequence: TGCGCCAGCAGCCAAGATCCACAGGGGGCAGTCGGGGAGCTGTTTTTT. It yields the protein CASSQDPQGAVGELFF.

This clone was recorded only once. The genes are TRBV2 and TRBJ1-2; TRBD1 might be the D (5 bases). The CDR3 contains 14 residues. Per germline, CDR1 SNHLY and CDR2 FYNNEI. Trimming left V 4 bases short and J 3 bases short, with 12 bases between. CDR3 in DNA: TGTGCCAGCAGTGGACGGGGGGGGTACTATGGCTACACCTTC. Its protein product is CASSGRGGYYGYTF.

J is TRBJ1-6 and V is TRBV7-9, with 8 bases lining up with TRBD1. CDR3 size: 14 residues. CDR1 is SEHNR, CDR2 FQNEAQ, per germline (reference sequence). V dropped 5 bases and J dropped 9; count of bases not matched to a gene: 6. CDR3 sequence (DNA): TGTGCCAGCAGCCCCACAGGGGGGCCTTCACCCCTCCACTTT. Translated, it gives CASSPTGGPSPLHF.

The chain uses TRBV7-2 and TRBJ1-1, with D tentatively TRBD1 (5 bases). This CDR3 has 12 residues. The V end was cut by 5 bases, the J end by 8 bases, with 12 bases between. Germline assignment: CDR1 SGHTA and CDR2 FQGNSA. DNA of the CDR3: TGTGCCAGCAGCCCCGAGTGGGGCGAAGCTTTCTTT. Protein product: CASSPEWGEAFF.

V and J are TRBV7-9 and TRBJ1-4; 9 bases map to TRBD1. The CDR3 consists of 16 residues. Germline CDR1 is SEHNR and CDR2 is FQNEAQ (reference sequence). V shed 2 bases and J 6 bases; nucleotides not matched to a gene: 7. The CDR3 loop is CASSLSRQGEDEKLFF. The CDR3 DNA is TGTGCCAGCAGCTTAAGTAGACAGGGGGAGGATGAAAAACTGTTTTTT. Filled out from reference TRBV7-9 and TRBJ1-4, the complete variable domain reads DTGVSQNPRHKITKRGQNVTFRCDPISEHNRLYWYRQTLGQGPEFLTYFQNEAQLEKSRLLSDRFSAERPKGSFSTLEIQRTEQGDSAMYLCASSLSRQGEDEKLFFGSGTQLSVL.

This clone was seen a single time. J is TRBJ1-2 and V is TRBV7-2; D is unclear. With 0 bases removed from V and 7 bases from J, the gap between germline ends came to 18 bases. The CDR3 is made up of 16 amino acids. Germline V lookup: CDR1 SGHTA, CDR2 FQGNSA. CDR3 amino acids: CASSLAGSSRVTGYTF. The CDR3 DNA reads as TGTGCCAGCAGCTTAGCTGGTTCCTCGAGGGTCACTGGCTACACCTTC.

This clone occurred once. V usage is TRBV7-2 and J usage is TRBJ2-7; 7 bases match TRBD2. V shed 5 bases and J 2 bases; nucleotides not matched to a gene: 6. CDR3 length: 14 amino acids. Germline values: CDR1 SGHTA, CDR2 FQGNSA. In DNA, the CDR3 is TGTGCCAGCAGCCCCTCCGGGACTACCTACGAGCAGTACTTC. It is translated as CASSPSGTTYEQYF.

The chain links TRBV4-3 to TRBJ2-3; perhaps TRBD1 as D (6 bases). The germline V gene encodes CDR1 LGHNA and CDR2 YSLEER. Trimming took off 5 bases at V and 3 bases at J, with 12 bases between the two ends. The CDR3 totals 14 residues. This CDR3 is CASSKQGWTDTQYF. CDR3 bases: TGCGCCAGCAGCAAACAGGGCTGGACAGATACGCAGTATTTT.

Details on this clone: Germline and junction disagree at one end, which may indicate a read error. The chain employs TRBV28 and TRBJ2-7; D possibly corresponds to TRBD1 (6 bases). CDR1 MDHEN and CDR2 SYDVKM come from the germline V gene. The CDR3 contains 15 residues. The CDR3 DNA reads as TGTGCCAGCAGATTATACCGGGACATATCCTACGAGCAGTACTTC. It codes for CASRLYRDISYEQYF.

CDR3 nucleotides: TGCGCCAGCAGTCAAATTCTCCAGACAGCGAGCTCCTATAATTCACCCCTCCACTTT. This codes for CASSQILQTASSYNSPLHF. The V and J genes are TRBV4-1 and TRBJ1-6; D possibly corresponds to TRBD1 (5 bases). Deletions cut 6 bases from V and 0 bases from J, with 21 bases between. The CDR3 runs to 19 residues. Looked up from germline, CDR1 is MGHRA and CDR2 is YSYEKL.

This rearrangement joins TRBV6-5 to TRBJ2-7; TRBD2 aligns across 9 bases. This CDR3 is 14 amino acids long. Germline V gives CDR1 MNHEY, CDR2 SVGAGI. V lost 2 bases and J lost 3; bases outside the gene matches: 2. CDR3 loop: CASSYGAGGYEQYF. The CDR3 bases are TGTGCCAGCAGTTACGGAGCGGGGGGCTACGAGCAGTACTTC.

This clone has more than one count but fewer than ten. The chain is built from TRBV21-1 and TRBJ1-1; the D call of TRBD1 is as the table states it, not checked on the DNA. TRBV21-1 is flagged as a pseudogene. The CDR3 is 13 amino acids. The CDR3 sequence is CARSSGMNTEAFF. The CDR3 nucleotides read TGTGCCAGGAGCTCAGGGATGAACACTGAAGCTTTCTTT.

The rearrangement uses TRBV7-2 and TRBJ2-7, with 7 bases matching TRBD1. The junction had 11 bases not matched to a gene; V was cut back by 5 bases and J by 4 bases. CDR1 and CDR2 (germline): SGHTA, FQGNSA. The CDR3 loop spans 15 amino acids. The CDR3 region has the DNA TGTGCCAGCAGCCCAGGGACAGATCCCCCATACGAGCAGTACTTC. Translation gives CASSPGTDPPYEQYF.

This clone was recorded once. The V gene is TRBV9, the J gene TRBJ1-1; 11 bases agree with TRBD1. The V gene end was trimmed by 0 bases and the J gene end by 3 bases; junction bases not matched to a gene: 7. The V gene's germline CDR1 is SGDLS and CDR2 YYNGEE. CDR3 length: 17 residues. This CDR3 is CASSVAGQGAKDTEAFF. In nucleotides, the CDR3 is TGTGCCAGCAGCGTAGCAGGACAGGGGGCAAAGGACACTGAAGCTTTCTTT.